This T cell receptor (beta chain) derives from a study of shared clonotypes between healthy human individuals. Regarding the study as a whole: Naive subsets usually exceeded memory subsets in estimated richness.

Per germline, CDR1 KGHSH and CDR2 LQKENI. CDR3 length: 16 amino acids. V lost 6 bases and J lost 1, with 15 bases in between. Of note for this clone: Its antigen is currently unknown.

Replicate PCRs from sorted subsets contained about 200 ng DNA, which is roughly 30,000 T cell genomes. Profiled with immunoSEQ multiplex PCR; TCRdb holds only in-frame clones, not every one. The sample has about 1.4 million clones; around 97% are singletons. The material sequenced was naive CD4+ T cells sorted from blood. Indicated subset: CD45RA+ positively selected. The chain uses TRBV18 and TRBJ2-2; D perhaps matches TRBD2 (5 bases). This TCR derives from a man aged 25-45 years in good health. CDR3 loop: CASSPPGSGNTGELFF. Written as DNA, the CDR3 is TGTGCCAGCTCCCCCCCGGGAAGCGGGAACACCGGGGAGCTGTTTTTT.